These T cell receptor beta chains were read from a single sample in a study of spatial heterogeneity in lung cancer. MiXCR, run by TCRdb on the 5' RACE reads, gives a single entry per CDR3 protein. The repertoire consists of about 85,000 distinct CDR3 sequences, with about a fifth occurring once and the leading ten covering 5.5% to 7%. The sample consisted of PBMCs, taken at surgery. The source of these receptors is a male donor with early-stage non-small cell lung cancer. The CDR3 runs from the conserved cysteine through the conserved F or W. The D gene is left open where the match is weak. Rows may omit the clone size; those that give it use once, few, many or a size class.

>.|TRBJ1-2|TRBV14|few
TGTGCCAGCAGCCAAGAGATTAAACCCTATGGCTACACCTTC
CASSQEIKPYGYTF
>.|TRBJ2-5|TRBV7-3|.
TGTGCCAGCAGCCCCAACGGGGGGCGATTAGAGACCCAGTACTTC
CASSPNGGRLETQYF
>TRBD1|TRBJ2-1|TRBV18|few
TGTGCCAGCTCACCTACAGGGGACAATGAGCAGTTCTTC
CASSPTGDNEQFF
>TRBD1|TRBJ2-7|TRBV28|many
TGTGCCAGCAGTATGGACAGGGGGCGGTACGAGCAGTACTTC
CASSMDRGRYEQYF
>TRBD2|TRBJ2-1|TRBV6-2/TRBV6-3|.
TGTGCCAGCAGGCCCCGCGGGGGGCGGCGGTACAATGAGCAGTTCTTC
CASRPRGGRRYNEQFF
>.|TRBJ2-7|TRBV20-1|few
TGCAGTGCTATGGTTGGCAACTACGAGCAGTACTTC
CSAMVGNYEQYF
>.|TRBJ2-1|TRBV24-1|many
TGTGCCACCAGTGATACTTTCGGGGCGATAACAGTAAGCTCCTACAATGAGCAGTTCTTC
CATSDTFGAITVSSYNEQFF
>TRBD1|TRBJ1-3|TRBV11-2|.
TGTGCCAGCAGCTTAGGGCCAGGGGGGTCTGGAAACACCATATATTTT
CASSLGPGGSGNTIYF
>.|TRBJ2-5|TRBV7-6|few
TGTGCCAGCAGCTTAGGGCCCAACGCCCAAGAGACCCAGTACTTC
CASSLGPNAQETQYF
>.|TRBJ2-2|TRBV28|.
TGTGCCAGCAGGAACCAGGGTGGCACCGGGGAGCTGTTTTTT
CASRNQGGTGELFF
>TRBD2|TRBJ2-5|TRBV29-1|.
TGCAGCGCCAAACGGACTAGCGGAGCGCAAGAGACCCAGTACTTC
CSAKRTSGAQETQYF
>TRBD1|TRBJ1-4|TRBV20-1|.
TGCAGTGCTAGCCCCCGGACAGGGTGGGAAAAACTGTTTTTT
CSASPRTGWEKLFF
>.|TRBJ2-5|TRBV12-3/TRBV12-4|many
TGTGCCAGCAGGGAAACCCAGGGGACGTACCAAGAGACCCAGTACTTC
CASRETQGTYQETQYF
>.|TRBJ2-7|TRBV6-5|few
TGTGCCAGCAGTCCGGACATGACCTACGAGCAGTACTTC
CASSPDMTYEQYF
>TRBD2|TRBJ2-5|TRBV7-3|.
TGTGCCAGCAGCGCCGGACTAGCGGCAGAGACCCAGTACTTC
CASSAGLAAETQYF
>.|TRBJ2-5|TRBV9|.
TGTGCCAGCAGCCCAGGGACTTCTCATGGGGAGACCCAGTACTTC
CASSPGTSHGETQYF
>.|TRBJ2-7|TRBV6-5|few
TGTGCCAGCAGTCGAAGGGGGGACTTATCCTACGAGCAGTACTTC
CASSRRGDLSYEQYF
>.|TRBJ2-1|TRBV7-3|many
TGTGCCAGCAGTACCACAGGTGACAATGAGCAGTTCTTC
CASSTTGDNEQFF
>.|TRBJ2-7|TRBV4-2|few
TGTGCCAGCAGCCAAGAAGTCGTAGCCACCTACGAGCAGTACTTC
CASSQEVVATYEQYF
>.|TRBJ1-5|TRBV6-2/TRBV6-3|many
TGTGCCAGCAGTCCTGCCTATCAGGGCAATCAGCCCCAGCATTTT
CASSPAYQGNQPQHF
>TRBD2|TRBJ2-7|TRBV5-1|few
TGCGCCAGCGGAGCGGGAGGGGACTCCTACGAGCAGTACTTC
CASGAGGDSYEQYF
>TRBD1|TRBJ1-1|TRBV5-1|few
TGCGCCAGCAGCTTCGAACCAGGGGGCGGGACTGAAGCTTTCTTT
CASSFEPGGGTEAFF
>.|TRBJ2-7|TRBV5-6|.
TGTGCCAGCAGCCCCGGAGGAGCCTACGAGCAGTACTTC
CASSPGGAYEQYF
>.|TRBJ2-7|TRBV27|many
TGTGCCAGCAGTTTAATGGCGGGGAACTCCTACGAGCAGTACTTC
CASSLMAGNSYEQYF
>TRBD1|TRBJ1-5|TRBV27|.
TGTGCCAGCAGCCCGGGACAGAATCAGCCCCAGCATTTT
CASSPGQNQPQHF
>.|TRBJ2-4|TRBV30|few
TGTGCCTGGAGTTTCGTGGGAGCCAAAAACATTCAGTACTTC
CAWSFVGAKNIQYF
>.|TRBJ2-7|TRBV18|.
TGTGCCAGCTCACTCAAGGGTGGATACGAGCAGTACTTC
CASSLKGGYEQYF
>TRBD1|TRBJ2-5|TRBV7-8|.
TGTGCCAGCAGCCTCGGGACAGGGGGTAGAGAGACCCAGTACTTC
CASSLGTGGRETQYF
>.|TRBJ2-5|TRBV6-5|.
TGTGCCAGCAGTTGGTCCGGGGCTAGTGGAGAGACCCAGTACTTC
CASSWSGASGETQYF
>.|TRBJ2-7|TRBV7-2|many
TGTGCCAGCACCCCAGGTGAGGGGGAGCAGTACTTC
CASTPGEGEQYF
>.|TRBJ2-3|TRBV3-1|.
TGTGCCAGCAGCCGGACAGCAGATACGCAGTATTTT
CASSRTADTQYF
>.|TRBJ2-3|TRBV6-5|many
TGTGCCAGCAGTTACAATGGACTAGGGGGGACTAGCACAGATACGCAGTATTTT
CASSYNGLGGTSTDTQYF
>TRBD2|TRBJ2-1|TRBV20-1|few
TGCAGTGCTACACCGGGACTAGCGGGAGAAGGCTACAATGAGCAGTTCTTC
CSATPGLAGEGYNEQFF
>.|TRBJ2-7|TRBV7-3|.
TGTGCCAGCAGCTCGACTGGGGGGCAACCCGCCCACGAGCAGTACTTC
CASSSTGGQPAHEQYF
>.|TRBJ1-2|TRBV5-1|few
TGCGCCAGCAGCTTGTTCCAGGGTAACGACTATGGCTACACCTTC
CASSLFQGNDYGYTF
>.|TRBJ2-7|TRBV24-1|.
TGTGCCACCAGTGATCCCCAGGGTGGGGAGCAGTACTTC
CATSDPQGGEQYF
>.|TRBJ1-1|TRBV9|few
TGTGCCAGCAGCGTAGTTGCAGGTCAGGATGAAGCTTTCTTT
CASSVVAGQDEAFF
>TRBD1|TRBJ1-6|TRBV11-2|many
TGTGCCAGCAGCTTAGAGGACAGGGTAAATTCACCCCTCCACTTT
CASSLEDRVNSPLHF
>.|TRBJ1-5|TRBV7-9|.
TGTGCCAGCAGCTTAGACGCTCAGCCCCAGCATTTT
CASSLDAQPQHF
>.|TRBJ1-4|TRBV19|many
TGTGCCAGTAATGGGGGCTACTCAACTAATGAAAAACTGTTTTTT
CASNGGYSTNEKLFF
>.|TRBJ1-1|TRBV28|.
TGTGCCACCAGGTCACAGAACACTGAAGCTTTCTTT
CATRSQNTEAFF
>.|TRBJ2-4|TRBV20-1|many
TGCAGTGTGGGAAAAGTAGACATTCAGTACTTC
CSVGKVDIQYF
>.|TRBJ2-1|TRBV11-2|few
TGTGCCAGCAGCTTAGAGGCTAGTTCGGGCAATGAGCAGTTCTTC
CASSLEASSGNEQFF